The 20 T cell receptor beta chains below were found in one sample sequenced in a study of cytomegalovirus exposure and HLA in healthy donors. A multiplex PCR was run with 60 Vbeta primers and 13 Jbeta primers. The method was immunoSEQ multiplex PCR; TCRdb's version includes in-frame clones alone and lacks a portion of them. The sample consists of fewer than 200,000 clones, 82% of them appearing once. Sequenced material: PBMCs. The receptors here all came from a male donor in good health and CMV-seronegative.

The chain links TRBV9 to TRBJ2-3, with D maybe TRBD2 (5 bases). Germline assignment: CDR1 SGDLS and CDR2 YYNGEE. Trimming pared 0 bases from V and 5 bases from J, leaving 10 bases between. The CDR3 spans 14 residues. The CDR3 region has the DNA TGTGCCAGCAGCGTAGCCAACCGGGGAGATACGCAGTATTTT. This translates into CASSVANRGDTQYF.

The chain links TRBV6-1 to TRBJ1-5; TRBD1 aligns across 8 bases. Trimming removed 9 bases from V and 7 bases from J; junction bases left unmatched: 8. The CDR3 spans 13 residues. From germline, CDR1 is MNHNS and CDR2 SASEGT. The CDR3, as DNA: TGTGCCAGTAAACAGGGGGTTGGACAGCCCCAGCATTTT. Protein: CASKQGVGQPQHF.

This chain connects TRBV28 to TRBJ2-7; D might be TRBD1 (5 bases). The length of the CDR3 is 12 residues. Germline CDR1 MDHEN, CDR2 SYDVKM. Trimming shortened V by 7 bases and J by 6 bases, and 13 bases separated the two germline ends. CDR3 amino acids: CASIARVGEQYF. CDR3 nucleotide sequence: TGTGCCAGCATCGCCAGGGTGGGCGAGCAGTACTTC.

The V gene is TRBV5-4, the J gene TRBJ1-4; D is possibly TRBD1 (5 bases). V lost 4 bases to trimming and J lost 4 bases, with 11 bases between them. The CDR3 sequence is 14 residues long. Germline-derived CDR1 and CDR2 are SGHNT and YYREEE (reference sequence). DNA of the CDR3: TGTGCCAGCAGCCCTGGGACTCTTAATGAAAAACTGTTTTTT. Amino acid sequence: CASSPGTLNEKLFF.

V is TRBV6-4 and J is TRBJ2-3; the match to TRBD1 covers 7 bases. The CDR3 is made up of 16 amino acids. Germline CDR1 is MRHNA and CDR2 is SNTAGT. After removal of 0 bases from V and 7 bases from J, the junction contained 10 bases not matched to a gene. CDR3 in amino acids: CASSDSTGQPLNTQYF. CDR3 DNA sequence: TGTGCCAGCAGTGACTCGACGGGACAGCCTCTTAATACGCAGTATTTT.

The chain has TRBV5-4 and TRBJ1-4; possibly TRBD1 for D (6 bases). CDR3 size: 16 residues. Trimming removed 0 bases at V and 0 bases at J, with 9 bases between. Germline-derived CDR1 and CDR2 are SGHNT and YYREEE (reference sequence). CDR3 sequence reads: CASSLDRVATNEKLFF. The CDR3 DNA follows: TGTGCCAGCAGCTTGGACAGGGTAGCAACTAATGAAAAACTGTTTTTT.

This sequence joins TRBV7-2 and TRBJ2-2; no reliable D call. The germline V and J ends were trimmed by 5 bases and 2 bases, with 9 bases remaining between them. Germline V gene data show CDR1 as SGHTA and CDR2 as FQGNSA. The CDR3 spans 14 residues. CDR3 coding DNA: TGTGCCAGCAGCCGTGGTAGCAACACCGGGGAGCTGTTTTTT. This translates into CASSRGSNTGELFF.

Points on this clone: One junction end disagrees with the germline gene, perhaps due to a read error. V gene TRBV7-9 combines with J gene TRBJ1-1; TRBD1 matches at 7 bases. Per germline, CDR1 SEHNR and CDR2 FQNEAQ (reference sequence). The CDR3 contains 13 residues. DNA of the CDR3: TGTTCCAGCAGCCGGGAACAGGGGACTGAAGCTTTCTTT. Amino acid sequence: CSSSREQGTEAFF.

The CDR3 bases are TGTGCCAGCAGCGTAGGGATTGCGGGTTACGAGCAGTACTTC. Protein product: CASSVGIAGYEQYF. The chain recombines TRBV9 with TRBJ2-7; D is possibly TRBD2 (5 bases). The CDR3 runs 14 residues. The V end was cut by 0 bases, the J end by 4 bases, with 11 bases between. Germline V gives CDR1 SGDLS, CDR2 YYNGEE.

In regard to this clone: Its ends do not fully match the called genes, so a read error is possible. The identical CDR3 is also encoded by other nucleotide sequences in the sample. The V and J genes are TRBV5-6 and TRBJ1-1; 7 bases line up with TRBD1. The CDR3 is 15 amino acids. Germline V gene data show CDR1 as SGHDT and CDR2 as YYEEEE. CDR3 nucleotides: TGTGCCAGCAGCTTGTTACAGGGGACGAACACCGAAGCTTTCTTT. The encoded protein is CASSLLQGTNTEAFF.

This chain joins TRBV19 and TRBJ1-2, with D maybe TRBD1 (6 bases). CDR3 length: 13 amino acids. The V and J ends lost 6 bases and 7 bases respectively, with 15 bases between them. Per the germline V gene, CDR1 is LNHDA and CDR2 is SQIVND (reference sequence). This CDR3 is CASSPTGIGGYTF. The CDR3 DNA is TGTGCCAGTAGCCCCACAGGGATAGGTGGCTACACCTTC.

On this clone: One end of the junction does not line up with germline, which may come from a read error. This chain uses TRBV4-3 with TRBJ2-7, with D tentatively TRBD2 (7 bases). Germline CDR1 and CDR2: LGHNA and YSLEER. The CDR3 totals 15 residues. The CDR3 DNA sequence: TGCGCCAGCAGCACAGGAGGCGGGGGCTCCTACGGGCAGTACTTC. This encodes CASSTGGGGSYGQYF.

CDR3 nucleotide sequence: TGTGCCACCAGCAGAGCTGATCTATTCGAAAAACTGTTTTTT. Translated: CATSRADLFEKLFF. The chain uses TRBV15 and TRBJ1-4; D remains unclear. This CDR3 comprises 14 residues. The V gene lost 1 base and the J gene lost 8 bases, with 11 bases spanning the gap. Germline lookup yields CDR1 LNHNV and CDR2 YYDKDF (reference sequence).

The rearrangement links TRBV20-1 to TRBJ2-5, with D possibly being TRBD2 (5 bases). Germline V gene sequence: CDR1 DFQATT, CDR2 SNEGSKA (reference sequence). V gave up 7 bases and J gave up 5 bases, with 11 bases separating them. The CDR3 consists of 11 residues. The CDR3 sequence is CSVRDEETQYF. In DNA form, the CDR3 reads TGCAGTGTTCGGGATGAGGAGACCCAGTACTTC.

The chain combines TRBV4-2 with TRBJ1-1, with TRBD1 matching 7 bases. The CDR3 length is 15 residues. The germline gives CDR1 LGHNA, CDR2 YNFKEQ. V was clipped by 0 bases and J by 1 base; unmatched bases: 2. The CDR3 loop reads CASSQDGTANTEAFF. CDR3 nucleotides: TGTGCCAGCAGCCAAGATGGGACAGCGAACACTGAAGCTTTCTTT.

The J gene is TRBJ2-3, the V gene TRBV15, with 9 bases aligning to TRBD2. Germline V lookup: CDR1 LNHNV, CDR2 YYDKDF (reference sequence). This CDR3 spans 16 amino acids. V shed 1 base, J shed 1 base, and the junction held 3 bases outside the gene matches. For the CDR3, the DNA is TGTGCCACCAGCAGAGTAATAGCGGGGGGCACAGATACGCAGTATTTT. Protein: CATSRVIAGGTDTQYF.

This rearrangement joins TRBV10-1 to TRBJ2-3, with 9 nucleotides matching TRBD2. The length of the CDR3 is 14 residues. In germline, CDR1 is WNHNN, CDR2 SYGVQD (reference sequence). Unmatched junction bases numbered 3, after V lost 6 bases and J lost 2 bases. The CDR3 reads CASSPSGATDTQYF. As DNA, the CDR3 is TGCGCCAGCAGCCCTAGCGGGGCCACAGATACGCAGTATTTT.

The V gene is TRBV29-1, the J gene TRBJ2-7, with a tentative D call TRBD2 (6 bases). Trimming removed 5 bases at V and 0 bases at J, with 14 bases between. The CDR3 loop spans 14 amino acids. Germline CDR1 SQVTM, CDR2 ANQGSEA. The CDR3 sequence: CSVSGRTSSYEQYF. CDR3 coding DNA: TGCAGCGTTTCGGGGAGGACGAGCTCCTACGAGCAGTACTTC.

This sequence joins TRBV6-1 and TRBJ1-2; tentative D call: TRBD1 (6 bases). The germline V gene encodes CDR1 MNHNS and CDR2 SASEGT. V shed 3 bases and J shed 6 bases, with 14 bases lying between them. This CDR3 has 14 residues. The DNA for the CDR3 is TGTGCCAGCAGTGACAAGGGGGTTGGTAATGGCTACACCTTC. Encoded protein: CASSDKGVGNGYTF.

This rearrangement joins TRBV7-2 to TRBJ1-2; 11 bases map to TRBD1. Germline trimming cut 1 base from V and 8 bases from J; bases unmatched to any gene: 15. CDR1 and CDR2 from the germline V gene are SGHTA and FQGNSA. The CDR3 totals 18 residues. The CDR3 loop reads CASSLVHSGTGGSRGYTF. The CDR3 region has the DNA TGTGCCAGCAGCTTAGTTCACTCCGGGACAGGGGGTTCGAGAGGCTACACCTTC.